Listed below are T cell receptor beta chains from one sample, sequenced in a study of type 1 and type 2 diabetes patients. Each CDR3 protein is one row after TCRdb ran MiXCR on the multiplex PCR reads. This table has about 290,000 distinct CDR3 sequences, more than 45% appearing once. Input material: peripheral blood mononuclear cells (PBMCs). The receptor source for this set is a man between 18 and 35 years old with type 2 diabetes. CDR3s include the opening cysteine and the closing phenylalanine or tryptophan. The order of the fields is D gene, CDR3 length, V gene, clone size, J gene, CDR3 protein, CDR3 DNA. D genes are given only for firm matches. Expanded clones get a size class; other rows say once, few or many, or leave the size out.

>NA|14|TRBV20-1|NA|TRBJ1-1
CSAVNQGENTEAFF
TGCAGTGCGGTTAACCAGGGAGAGAACACTGAAGCTTTCTTT
>NA|15|TRBV12-3/TRBV12-4|NA|TRBJ1-1
CASSEAGTHFGQAFF
TGTGCCAGCAGTGAAGCTGGGACTCATTTTGGTCAAGCTTTCTTT
>NA|13|TRBV10-3|NA|TRBJ1-2
CASILGDPYGYTF
TGTGCCAGCATCTTAGGCGATCCATATGGCTACACCTTC
>NA|15|TRBV10-2|NA|TRBJ2-7
CASSIAGSGVHEQYF
TGTGCCAGTAGTATTGCGGGGTCAGGGGTCCACGAGCAGTACTTC
>NA|14|TRBV4-1|NA|TRBJ1-1
CASSRGLRNTEAFF
TGCGCCAGCAGCCGGGGGCTGAGGAACACTGAAGCTTTCTTT
>NA|13|TRBV30|NA|TRBJ1-5
CAWSGGHNQPQHF
TGTGCCTGGAGTGGGGGGCACAATCAGCCCCAGCATTTT
>NA|12|TRBV7-2|few|TRBJ2-7
CASSSYLGEQYF
TGTGCCAGCAGCTCTTACCTCGGCGAGCAGTACTTC
>NA|12|TRBV7-8|NA|TRBJ2-3
CASTPRTDRQYF
TGTGCCAGCACCCCGAGGACAGATAGGCAGTATTTT
>NA|13|TRBV7-8|few|TRBJ2-1
CASSLARGEEQFF
TGTGCCAGCAGCTTAGCCCGTGGAGAGGAACAGTTCTTC
>NA|15|TRBV28|NA|TRBJ1-6
CASSGRRTYNSPLHF
TGTGCCAGCAGTGGTCGGCGGACCTATAATTCACCCCTCCACTTT
>NA|12|TRBV7-6|few|TRBJ1-1
CASSLEGSEAFF
TGTGCCAGCAGCTTAGAGGGGTCGGAAGCTTTCTTT
>TRBD2|17|TRBV20-1|NA|TRBJ2-2
CSANMLLAGTNTGELFF
TGCAGTGCTAACATGCTCCTAGCGGGTACGAACACCGGGGAGCTGTTTTTT
>TRBD2|13|TRBV14|NA|TRBJ2-7
CARCPRREGEQYF
TGTGCCAGGTGCCCCCGGCGGGAGGGCGAGCAGTACTTC
>NA|14|TRBV5-1|NA|TRBJ1-1
CASRKSNLNTEAFF
TGCGCCAGCAGAAAATCGAACTTGAACACTGAAGCTTTCTTT
>TRBD1|15|TRBV6-6|NA|TRBJ2-6
CASRRQGYGANVLTF
TGTGCCAGCAGGAGACAGGGTTATGGGGCCAACGTCCTGACTTTC
>NA|12|TRBV6-1|NA|TRBJ1-4
CASSEVSEKLFF
TGTGCCAGCAGTGAAGTTAGTGAAAAACTGTTTTTT
>NA|15|TRBV9|NA|TRBJ2-2
CASSPGGRNTGELFF
TGTGCCAGCAGCCCAGGAGGCCGGAACACCGGGGAGCTGTTTTTT
>NA|13|TRBV10-3|many|TRBJ2-5
CAISEGGKETQYF
TGTGCCATCAGTGAAGGAGGGAAAGAGACCCAGTACTTC
>TRBD2|13|TRBV2|NA|TRBJ2-3
CASKAGGTNTQYF
TGTGCCAGCAAAGCGGGAGGCACAAATACGCAGTATTTT
>NA|13|TRBV6-5|NA|TRBJ2-7
CASSGGAFDEQYF
TGTGCCAGCAGTGGGGGGGCCTTCGACGAGCAGTACTTC
>NA|12|TRBV5-1|NA|TRBJ2-3
CASSLVSGTQYF
TGCGCCAGCAGCTTGGTTTCCGGTACGCAGTATTTT
>TRBD1|15|TRBV2|few|TRBJ1-5
CASSWDSYSNQPQHF
TGTGCCAGCAGCTGGGACAGTTATAGCAATCAGCCCCAGCATTTT
>NA|14|TRBV19|many|TRBJ1-1
CASTVQGQNTEAFF
TGTGCCAGTACGGTTCAGGGGCAGAACACTGAAGCTTTCTTT
>NA|13|TRBV11-3|NA|TRBJ2-1
CASSTRLTNEQFF
TGTGCCAGCAGCACCCGTCTTACCAATGAGCAGTTCTTC
>NA|11|TRBV10-3|few|TRBJ1-1
CAISENTEAFF
TGTGCCATCAGTGAGAACACTGAAGCTTTCTTT
>NA|14|TRBV6-6|NA|TRBJ2-1
CASSKQSSYNEQFF
TGTGCCAGCAGTAAACAGAGCTCCTACAATGAGCAGTTCTTC
>TRBD1|17|TRBV4-3|once|TRBJ2-5
CASSRTSDRGGQETQYF
TGCGCCAGCAGCCGGACATCCGACAGGGGGGGGCAAGAGACCCAGTACTTC
>NA|14|TRBV25-1|few|TRBJ2-5
CASSEGQNQETQYF
TGTGCCAGCAGTGAGGGTCAGAACCAAGAGACCCAGTACTTC
>TRBD2|15|TRBV7-6|NA|TRBJ2-3
CASRPLASYTDTQYF
TGTGCCAGCAGACCACTAGCGTCCTACACAGATACGCAGTATTTT
>TRBD2|17|TRBV20-1|few|TRBJ2-1
CSAEGLAGESPSNEQFF
TGCAGTGCTGAGGGACTAGCGGGAGAAAGCCCCTCCAATGAGCAGTTCTTC
>NA|15|TRBV7-2|NA|TRBJ1-1
CASSLEPGTRTEAFF
TGTGCCAGCAGCTTAGAGCCGGGGACGAGGACTGAAGCTTTCTTT
>NA|12|TRBV27|few|TRBJ1-1
CASRSGGSEAFF
TGTGCCAGCCGTTCCGGGGGCTCTGAAGCTTTCTTT
>NA|18|TRBV6-6|NA|TRBJ2-5
CASSRLRDRTSSMETQYF
TGTGCCAGCAGTAGGCTAAGGGACCGAACTAGCAGTATGGAGACCCAGTACTTC
>TRBD2|15|TRBV10-1|many|TRBJ2-3
CASGEGLAGRDTQYF
TGCGCCAGCGGAGAAGGACTAGCGGGGAGGGATACGCAGTATTTT
>NA|17|TRBV19|NA|TRBJ1-4
CASQQTRPNQTNEKLFF
TGTGCCAGCCAACAAACACGTCCAAATCAAACTAATGAAAAACTGTTTTTT
>NA|13|TRBV7-8|many|TRBJ1-1
CASSPRGNTEAFF
TGTGCCAGCAGCCCACGGGGGAACACTGAAGCTTTCTTT
>NA|15|TRBV6-1|NA|TRBJ1-2
CASSEFVGLGYGYTF
TGTGCCAGCAGTGAATTCGTCGGTCTTGGCTATGGCTACACCTTC
>NA|15|TRBV6-6|few|TRBJ2-2
CASSLSGSGTGELFF
TGTGCCAGCAGTTTGTCAGGATCGGGCACCGGGGAGCTGTTTTTT
>NA|15|TRBV2|NA|TRBJ1-1
CASTILGEGRTEAFF
TGTGCCAGCACCATCCTGGGGGAGGGGAGGACTGAAGCTTTCTTT
>NA|13|TRBV15|once|TRBJ1-3
CATSRAGGNTIYF
TGTGCCACCAGCAGAGCGGGGGGTAACACCATATATTTT